The 26 T cell receptor beta chains in this list originate from one sample, sequenced in a study of human T cells and chemical hapten exposure. Time point defined: patch test 3, about 24 weeks after DPC sensitization. Specified treatment: therapeutic diphenylcyclopropenone sensitization with weekly scalp DPC. One entry per CDR3 protein, called by TCRdb with MiXCR from the RACE reads. The sample shows 85,000 to 100,000 distinct CDR3 sequences, 25% to 30% of them seen only once. The sequencing here drew on whole blood, taken in connection with sensitization to the hapten diphenylcyclopropenone (DPC). The source is a man aged 40-49 years with alopecia areata. Some clones in this sample may be carry-over from other donors' samples.

This clonotype was seen more than once but under ten times. The J gene is TRBJ2-1, the V gene TRBV11-2; 9 bases agree with TRBD1. CDR1 is SGHAT, CDR2 FQNNGV, per germline. This CDR3 contains 18 residues. The junction had 13 bases not matched to a gene; V was cut back by 4 bases and J by 3 bases. The CDR3: CASSSTGTGNVRYNEQFF. The CDR3 DNA follows: TGTGCCAGCAGCTCAACCGGGACAGGGAATGTACGCTACAATGAGCAGTTCTTC.

V usage is TRBV3-1 and J usage is TRBJ1-5; TRBD1 matches 8 bases. CDR3 length equals 15 residues. With 0 bases clipped from V and 8 bases from J, the junction kept 6 bases outside the gene matches. CDR1 is LGHDT and CDR2 is YNNKEL in the germline V gene (reference sequence). CDR3 DNA: TGTGCCAGCAGCCAAGACCCAGGACAGGGTGAGCCCCAGCATTTT. This encodes CASSQDPGQGEPQHF.

The chain uses TRBV25-1 and TRBJ2-5; D tentatively fits TRBD1 or TRBD2 (5 bases each). Germline values: CDR1 MGHDK, CDR2 SYGVNS. The CDR3 totals 14 residues. V lost 2 bases to trimming and J lost 5 bases, with 12 bases between them. CDR3 amino acids: CASSEREGRETQYF. The CDR3 coding sequence is TGTGCCAGCAGTGAACGTGAGGGGCGGGAGACCCAGTACTTC.

This sequence joins TRBV6-5 and TRBJ2-7; 12 bases align to TRBD1. The CDR3 sequence is 15 residues long. The ends lost 2 bases at V and 5 bases at J; junction bases unmatched: 4. Germline V gene data show CDR1 as MNHEY and CDR2 as SVGAGI. CDR3 DNA sequence: TGTGCCAGCAGTTACGGGGGGACAGGGGGCGACGAGCAGTACTTC. This codes for CASSYGGTGGDEQYF.

The CDR3 bases are TGTGCCAGCAGGGTGCGGTGGGCGGGAGACCGAGCAGATACGCAGTATTTT. It is translated as CASRVRWAGDRADTQYF. The chain recombines TRBV27 with TRBJ2-3, with 7 bases lining up with TRBD2. This CDR3 is 17 amino acids long. Trimming cost V 6 bases and J 4 bases; bases outside gene matches: 16. Germline values: CDR1 MNHEY, CDR2 SMNVEV (reference sequence).

The table lists this clonotype with a few counts. The chain employs TRBV20-1 and TRBJ2-3; 14 bases are a match to TRBD2. Unmatched junction bases numbered 18, after V lost 2 bases and J lost 5 bases. The CDR3 has 20 amino acids. Per germline, CDR1 DFQATT and CDR2 SNEGSKA (reference sequence). CDR3 loop: CSARLGLAGGSGPAGDTQYF. The DNA for the CDR3 is TGCAGTGCTAGATTAGGACTAGCGGGAGGAAGCGGGCCGGCGGGAGATACGCAGTATTTT.

V and J are TRBV29-1 and TRBJ1-2; perhaps TRBD1 as D (6 bases). This CDR3 has 15 amino acids. In germline, CDR1 is SQVTM, CDR2 ANQGSEA. Trimming shortened V by 3 bases and J by 0 bases, and 14 bases separated the two germline ends. The CDR3 loop reads CSVDKTGLANYGYTF. The CDR3 DNA reads TGCAGCGTTGATAAGACAGGTCTCGCTAACTATGGCTACACCTTC.

This clonotype was seen a few times. The chain couples TRBV10-3 to TRBJ2-7; 7 bases fit TRBD1. This CDR3 has 11 amino acids. Germline V lookup: CDR1 ENHRY, CDR2 SYGVKD. V lost 7 bases to trimming and J lost 6 bases; unmatched junction nucleotides: 3. The CDR3 DNA reads as TGTGCCATCAACGACAGGGCCGAGCAGTACTTC. Protein product: CAINDRAEQYF.

This rearrangement joins TRBV28 to TRBJ2-7; D is unresolved. In germline, CDR1 is MDHEN, CDR2 SYDVKM. Trimming removed 6 bases at V and 2 bases at J, with 11 bases between. The CDR3 totals 13 residues. The CDR3 DNA reads TGTGCCAGCAGCTCGGACGCCCCCTACGAGCAGTACTTC. Translated: CASSSDAPYEQYF.

The gene calls are TRBV9 and TRBJ1-6; no reliable D call. The V end was cut by 0 bases, the J end by 7 bases, with 14 bases between. CDR1 and CDR2 (germline): SGDLS, YYNGEE. The CDR3 spans 16 residues. CDR3 sequence (DNA): TGTGCCAGCAGCGTAGACCCATCGGGCCGCAATTCACCCCTCCACTTT. This encodes CASSVDPSGRNSPLHF.

This sequence joins TRBV7-2 and TRBJ2-5; 7 bases are a match to TRBD2. V shed 3 bases, J shed 2 bases, and the junction held 6 bases outside the gene matches. This CDR3 comprises 15 residues. Germline assignment: CDR1 SGHTA and CDR2 FQGNSA. This CDR3 reads CASSFLQAGQETQYF. The CDR3 nucleotides are TGTGCCAGCAGCTTTCTCCAAGCGGGACAAGAGACCCAGTACTTC.

This clonotype was counted between two and nine times. The chain is built from TRBV20-1 and TRBJ1-2; the D is unclear. This CDR3 spans 14 amino acids. V lost 4 bases and J lost 4, with 16 bases in between. Germline assignment: CDR1 DFQATT and CDR2 SNEGSKA (reference sequence). CDR3 sequence reads: CSATEMTGTYGYTF. CDR3 DNA sequence: TGCAGTGCTACCGAAATGACGGGCACCTATGGCTACACCTTC.

Only a few counts were recorded for this clonotype. This sequence joins TRBV12-3 or TRBV12-4 and TRBJ2-7; either TRBD1 or TRBD2 may supply D (5 bases each). This CDR3 has 13 residues. Trimming shortened V by 4 bases and J by 4 bases, and 11 bases separated the two germline ends. The CDR3 DNA sequence: TGTGCCAGCAGTTCCGGGGACGAATACGAGCAGTACTTC. Translation gives CASSSGDEYEQYF.

V and J are TRBV19 and TRBJ2-1; 8 bases are a match to TRBD1. The trim removed 10 bases at V and 8 bases at J, leaving 10 bases unmatched. The CDR3 spans 13 residues. Looked up from germline, CDR1 is LNHDA and CDR2 is SQIVND (reference sequence). DNA for the CDR3: TGTGCCACCTCGCCCAGGGGGCAGGATGAGCAGTTCTTC. Amino acids: CATSPRGQDEQFF. The full variable domain, with the rest looked up from reference TRBV19 and TRBJ2-1, is DGGITQSPKYLFRKEGQNVTLSCEQNLNHDAMYWYRQDPGQGLRLIYYSQIVNDFQKGDIAEGYSVSREKKESFPLTVTSAQKNPTAFYLCATSPRGQDEQFFGPGTRLTVL.

This clonotype was seen more than once but under ten times. The CDR3, as DNA: TGTGCCAGCAGTACGACTAGCGGAGTCACAGATACGCAGTATTTT. Its protein is CASSTTSGVTDTQYF. V usage is TRBV28 and J usage is TRBJ2-3; TRBD2 matches 9 bases. The CDR3 length is 15 residues. The V gene end was trimmed by 5 bases and the J gene end by 2 bases; junction bases not matched to a gene: 5. Germline CDR1 reads MDHEN; CDR2 reads SYDVKM.

This chain joins TRBV5-5 and TRBJ2-7, with TRBD1 as a possible D gene (6 bases). Germline CDR1 and CDR2: SGHKS and YYEKEE (reference sequence). The CDR3 runs to 16 residues. Trimming stripped 4 bases from V and 0 bases from J, with 17 bases between. CDR3 DNA: TGTGCCAGCAGCCCGGGACATCTACTAATCTCCTACGAGCAGTACTTC. Residues: CASSPGHLLISYEQYF.

The J gene is TRBJ1-5, the V gene TRBV7-8, with D perhaps matching TRBD1 (6 bases). The length of the CDR3 is 15 residues. V gave up 3 bases and J gave up 3 bases, with 12 bases separating them. The germline CDR1 and CDR2 sequences are SGHVS and FQNEAQ. DNA for the CDR3: TGTGCCAGCAGCTTCGCCAGGGGTAACAATCAGCCCCAGCATTTT. Translated: CASSFARGNNQPQHF.

This clonotype turned up a few times. The V and J genes are TRBV6-2 or TRBV6-3 and TRBJ1-5, with no clear D. Germline V lookup: CDR1 MNHEY, CDR2 SVGEGT. The CDR3 spans 15 residues. The V gene lost 6 bases and the J gene lost 1 base, with 13 bases spanning the gap. CDR3 DNA sequence: TGTGCCAGCAGCTACCCCTACGGAAGCAATCAGCCCCAGCATTTT. Protein product: CASSYPYGSNQPQHF.

In regard to this clonotype: Sequence at one end of the junction differs from germline and may be a read error. The chain employs TRBV24-1 and TRBJ1-2; D ambiguous. The CDR3 totals 13 residues. CDR1 and CDR2 from the germline V gene are KGHDR and SFDVKD. The CDR3 coding sequence is TGTGCCACCAGTGATTTGCATGGTAATGGCGACACCTTC. It specifies CATSDLHGNGDTF.

Only a few counts were recorded for this clonotype. The chain recombines TRBV7-3 with TRBJ2-1, with D maybe TRBD2 (6 bases). The CDR3 totals 16 residues. V was trimmed by 5 bases and J by 0 bases, leaving 14 bases between them. Germline loops: CDR1 SGHTA, CDR2 FQGTGA. The CDR3 bases are TGTGCCAGCAGCCCGCGAGCGGGCAGCTCCTACAATGAGCAGTTCTTC. It yields the protein CASSPRAGSSYNEQFF.

The table lists this clonotype with many counts. The chain is built from TRBV12-3 or TRBV12-4 and TRBJ2-1, with unresolved D. V shed 4 bases and J shed 4 bases, with 8 bases lying between them. CDR3 length: 13 amino acids. The CDR3 spells CASSSLEYNEQFF. CDR3 nucleotide sequence: TGTGCCAGCAGTTCGCTAGAATACAATGAGCAGTTCTTC.

The CDR3 DNA reads as TGTGCCAGCAGCTTAGTAGCAGGGGCGAACACCGGGGAGCTGTTTTTT. Translating it yields CASSLVAGANTGELFF. The V call is TRBV7-3, the J call TRBJ2-2, with a weak D call TRBD1 (6 bases). Germline assignment: CDR1 SGHTA and CDR2 FQGTGA. Trimming shortened V by 2 bases and J by 0 bases, and 10 bases separated the two germline ends. The CDR3 is made up of 16 amino acids.

Only a few counts were recorded for this clonotype. The CDR3 nucleotides read TGTGCCAGCAGCTTTCTAGCGGAAGATACGCAGTATTTT. Protein product: CASSFLAEDTQYF. This chain uses TRBV7-6 with TRBJ2-3; 7 nucleotides agree with TRBD2. Germline values: CDR1 SGHVS, CDR2 FNYEAQ. CDR3 length: 13 amino acids. V trimming: 3 bases; J trimming: 5 bases; junction bases outside the gene matches: 2.

This clonotype was recorded a few times. The V call is TRBV29-1, the J call TRBJ2-3; 8 bases map to TRBD2. V shed 5 bases, J shed 3 bases, and the junction held 7 bases outside the gene matches. This CDR3 is 14 amino acids long. The germline gives CDR1 SQVTM, CDR2 ANQGSEA. In DNA form, the CDR3 reads TGCAGCGTTAACAGCGGGAGCTTAACAGATACGCAGTATTTT. This gives the protein CSVNSGSLTDTQYF.

The J gene is TRBJ1-6, the V gene TRBV3-1, with D possibly matching TRBD1 (5 bases). V lost 8 bases and J 5 bases, leaving 10 bases between the germline ends. Germline V gene data show CDR1 as LGHDT and CDR2 as YNNKEL (reference sequence). This CDR3 region has 13 residues. The CDR3 nucleotides read TGTGCCAGCCAACGGGGGGATAATTCACCCCTCCACTTT. Translating gives CASQRGDNSPLHF.

This chain links TRBV29-1 with TRBJ2-2; the D gene could be TRBD1 or TRBD2 (5 bases each). Trimming took 5 bases from V and 4 from J, leaving 17 bases between them. CDR3 length equals 15 residues. CDR1 SQVTM and CDR2 ANQGSEA come from the germline V gene. In DNA, the CDR3 is TGCAGCGTTTACACAACAGGAGGCGGCACCGGGGAGCTGTTTTTT. This translates into CSVYTTGGGTGELFF.